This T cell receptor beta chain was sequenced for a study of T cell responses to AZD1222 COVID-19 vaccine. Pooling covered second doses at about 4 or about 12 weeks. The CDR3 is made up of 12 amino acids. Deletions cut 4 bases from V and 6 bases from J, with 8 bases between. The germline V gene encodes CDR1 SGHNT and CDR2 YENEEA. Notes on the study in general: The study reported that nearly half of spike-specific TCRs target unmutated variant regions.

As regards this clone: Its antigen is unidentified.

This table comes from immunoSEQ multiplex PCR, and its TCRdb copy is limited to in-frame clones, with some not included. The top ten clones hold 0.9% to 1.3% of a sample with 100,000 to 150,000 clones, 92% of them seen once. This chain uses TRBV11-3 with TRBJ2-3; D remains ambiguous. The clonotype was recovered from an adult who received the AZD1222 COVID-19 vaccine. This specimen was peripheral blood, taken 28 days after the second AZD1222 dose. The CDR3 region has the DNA TGTGCCAGCAGCTCCCCTTGGGATACGCAGTATTTT. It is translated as CASSSPWDTQYF.